The 15 T cell receptor beta chains listed next were all sequenced from one sample in a study of blood T cell repertoires in COVID-19. Libraries were prepared by immunoSEQ multiplex PCR; TCRdb keeps only in-frame clonotypes and omits some of them. The table includes roughly 80,000 clones, around 81% detected once. The sequenced sample was peripheral blood. These receptors all stem from a human donor in a cohort sampled during active COVID-19.

V gene TRBV6-6 combines with J gene TRBJ2-7; a weak D match, TRBD2 (6 bases). The ends were cut back, 2 bases at V and 5 bases at J, with 16 bases in the middle. Germline V gene sequence: CDR1 MNHNY, CDR2 SVGAGI (reference sequence). The CDR3 has 15 amino acids. This CDR3 reads CASSYGGDASHEQYV. The DNA of the CDR3 is TGTGCCAGCAGTTACGGCGGGGACGCTTCCCACGAGCAGTACGTC.

The chain links TRBV9 to TRBJ1-2; possible D gene TRBD1, 5 bases. Germline V gene lookup returns CDR1 SGDLS and CDR2 YYNGEE. V gave up 0 bases and J gave up 6 bases, with 15 bases separating them. The CDR3 is made up of 15 amino acids. The CDR3 DNA is TGTGCCAGCAGCGTAGCAGGGTCTCTCACGGATGGCTACACCTTC. Protein product: CASSVAGSLTDGYTF.

The CDR3 nucleotides are TGTGCCAGCAGTGAAACAGGGGGCCGCGATGGCTACACCTTC. Its translation: CASSETGGRDGYTF. J is TRBJ1-2 and V is TRBV2; 9 bases agree with TRBD1. The germline CDR1 and CDR2 sequences are SNHLY and FYNNEI. The J segment lost 6 bases and the V segment lost 2 bases, leaving 4 bases of the junction unmatched. The CDR3 length is 14 residues.

This clone was seen only a few times. The CDR3 nucleotides are TGTGCCAGCAGCAAAGTTGGGGGACAGAACACCGGGGAGCTGTTTTTT. Translating it yields CASSKVGGQNTGELFF. The chain recombines TRBV21-1 with TRBJ2-2; the DNA was not compared with TRBD1, the D call given in the table. TRBV21-1 is shown as a pseudogene. This CDR3 is built from 16 residues.

The V and J genes are TRBV6-5 and TRBJ1-1; tentative D call: TRBD1 (6 bases). There are 12 residues in the CDR3. Germline V gene lookup returns CDR1 MNHEY and CDR2 SVGAGI. V was cut by 6 bases and J by 6 bases, with 11 bases left in between. In nucleotides, the CDR3 is TGTGCCAGCAGCCACAGGGATGCTGAAGCTTTCTTT. This sequence encodes CASSHRDAEAFF.

The chain joins TRBV30 to TRBJ2-3; D may be TRBD2 (7 bases). The CDR3 sequence is 14 residues long. Trimming stripped 3 bases from V and 2 bases from J, with 12 bases between. Per germline, CDR1 GTSNPN and CDR2 SVGIG (reference sequence). CDR3 in amino acids: CAWREGGNTDTQYF. The CDR3 DNA follows: TGTGCCTGGAGGGAGGGGGGGAACACAGATACGCAGTATTTT.

The chain carries TRBV5-6 and TRBJ1-1; no definite D call. Germline-derived CDR1 and CDR2 are SGHDT and YYEEEE. V lost 4 bases to trimming and J lost 0 bases, with 4 bases between them. The CDR3 runs 12 residues. The CDR3 here is CASSPMNTEAFF. The CDR3 bases are TGTGCCAGCAGCCCAATGAACACTGAAGCTTTCTTT.

This clone was detected once. The chain links TRBV5-6 to TRBJ2-1; possibly TRBD2 for D (6 bases). Germline CDR1 is SGHDT and CDR2 is YYEEEE. V was pared by 0 bases and J by 0 bases, with 10 bases between. The CDR3 loop spans 16 amino acids. CDR3: CASSLDKGGSYNEQFF. Written as DNA, the CDR3 is TGTGCCAGCAGCTTGGATAAGGGAGGCTCCTACAATGAGCAGTTCTTC.

The CDR3 region is CATSEGQGLYGYTF. The CDR3 DNA sequence: TGTGCCACTAGCGAGGGACAGGGGCTCTATGGCTACACCTTC. The V call is TRBV24-1, the J call TRBJ1-2, with 10 bases identical to TRBD1. CDR1 is KGHDR, CDR2 SFDVKD, per germline. Losses at the gene ends were 10 bases for V and 4 bases for J; bases not matched to a gene: 8. The CDR3 runs 14 residues.

The genes are TRBV7-6 and TRBJ2-2; 12 bases are shared with TRBD2. There are 17 residues in the CDR3. J gave up 1 base and V 5 bases, and 5 bases lay outside the gene matches. The germline V gene encodes CDR1 SGHVS and CDR2 FNYEAQ. The CDR3 DNA is TGTGCCAGCAGCCCGATGACTAGCGGGGGGAACACCGGGGAGCTGTTTTTT. Amino acids: CASSPMTSGGNTGELFF.

This clone appeared a few times. The chain employs TRBV5-5 and TRBJ2-3; D unresolved. V was clipped by 0 bases and J by 0 bases, with 11 bases between them. This CDR3 is built from 16 residues. Germline V gene lookup returns CDR1 SGHKS and CDR2 YYEKEE (reference sequence). The CDR3 is CASSLVAEISTDTQYF. CDR3 DNA: TGTGCCAGCAGCTTGGTGGCGGAGATTAGCACAGATACGCAGTATTTT. The variable domain in full, completed from reference TRBV5-5 and TRBJ2-3, reads DAGVTQSPTHLIKTRGQQVTLRCSPISGHKSVSWYQQVLGQGPQFIFQYYEKEERGRGNFPDRFSARQFPNYSSELNVNALLLGDSALYLCASSLVAEISTDTQYFGPGTRLTVL.

CDR3 nucleotides: TGTGCCAGCAAGGGTCAGGGAATCGCCTATGGCTACACCTTC. Protein sequence: CASKGQGIAYGYTF. This sequence joins TRBV25-1 and TRBJ1-2, with a tentative D call TRBD1 (5 bases). Germline-derived CDR1 and CDR2 are MGHDK and SYGVNS. CDR3 length: 14 residues. The V gene lost 7 bases and the J gene lost 4 bases, with 16 bases spanning the gap.

CDR3: CASSIAPGQPYEQYF. CDR3 DNA sequence: TGTGCCAGCAGCATTGCCCCAGGACAGCCCTACGAGCAGTACTTC. This sequence joins TRBV7-9 and TRBJ2-7; TRBD1 is a possible D gene (6 bases). Between the trimmed V and J ends, which lost 5 bases and 2 bases, there was a span of 16 bases. The germline V gene has CDR1 SEHNR and CDR2 FQNEAQ (reference sequence). The CDR3 has 15 amino acids. Full variable domain (rest looked up from reference TRBV7-9 and TRBJ2-7): DTGVSQNPRHKITKRGQNVTFRCDPISEHNRLYWYRQTLGQGPEFLTYFQNEAQLEKSRLLSDRFSAERPKGSFSTLEIQRTEQGDSAMYLCASSIAPGQPYEQYFGPGTRLTVT.

V and J are TRBV28 and TRBJ2-3; TRBD1 agrees at 10 bases. CDR1 and CDR2 from the germline V gene are MDHEN and SYDVKM. This CDR3 has 17 amino acids. V gave up 5 bases and J gave up 7 bases; unmatched junction bases: 15. CDR3 bases: TGTGCCAGCAGTCCGGACAGGGGGTTGATGAGGACCTATACGCAGTATTTT. This encodes CASSPDRGLMRTYTQYF. Supplemented by reference TRBV28 and TRBJ2-3, the full variable domain reads DVKVTQSSRYLVKRTGEKVFLECVQDMDHENMFWYRQDPGLGLRLIYFSYDVKMKEKGDIPEGYSVSREKKERFSLILESASTNQTSMYLCASSPDRGLMRTYTQYFGPGTRLTVL.

CDR3 protein: CASSYSSQGVGGYTF. As DNA, the CDR3 is TGTGCCAGCAGTTACTCGAGTCAGGGGGTAGGAGGCTACACCTTC. This chain connects TRBV6-2 or TRBV6-3 to TRBJ1-2, with TRBD1 matching 7 bases. The CDR3 extends over 15 amino acids. V was pared by 0 bases and J by 8 bases, with 9 bases of the junction left unmatched. The germline V gene has CDR1 MNHEY and CDR2 SVGEGT.